The T cell receptor (beta chain) described here comes from a study of cytomegalovirus exposure and HLA in healthy donors. Trimming took 8 bases from V and 7 from J; bases not matched to a gene: 8. This CDR3 is 13 amino acids long. The germline V gene has CDR1 MNHNY and CDR2 SVGAGI (reference sequence). It was with 60 Vbeta and 13 Jbeta primers that the PCR ran. TCRdb's copy holds only in-frame clones and misses some; the assay was immunoSEQ multiplex PCR. The table includes under 200,000 clones, approximately 81% detected once. Note on this clone: Its antigen is currently unknown.

Study-wide results and limits: Cytomegalovirus association was listed for approximately 150 TCR beta chains.

The sequence was collected from a woman aged 18-35 years in good health and CMV-seropositive. Sequenced sample: PBMCs. This chain uses TRBV6-6 with TRBJ1-5; the match to TRBD1 covers 7 bases. The DNA of the CDR3 is TGTGCCAGCGACAGGGAAAGTCTACAGCCCCAGCATTTT. It specifies CASDRESLQPQHF.